These 11 T cell receptor beta chains were sequenced from one sample in a study of T cell responses to AZD1222 COVID-19 vaccine. TCRdb keeps only in-frame clones here, not all; method: immunoSEQ multiplex PCR. The table lists more than 150,000 clones, around 93% of them singletons. This specimen was peripheral blood, taken on day 0 of AZD1222 vaccination. These receptors were collected from an adult in good health.

The rearrangement joins TRBV7-2 to TRBJ2-1; D not resolved. This CDR3 spans 12 amino acids. Germline assignment: CDR1 SGHTA and CDR2 FQGNSA. The V gene lost 5 bases and the J gene lost 3 bases, with 5 bases spanning the gap. The CDR3 coding sequence is TGTGCCAGCAGCCCCTACTACAATGAGCAGTTCTTC. This codes for CASSPYYNEQFF.

This sequence joins TRBV30 and TRBJ2-7, with 8 bases matching TRBD1. Germline trimming cut 4 bases from V and 2 bases from J; bases unmatched to any gene: 4. The germline V gene encodes CDR1 GTSNPN and CDR2 SVGIG (reference sequence). The CDR3 is 13 amino acids. The CDR3 here is CAWKNRGAYEQYF. The CDR3 DNA reads TGTGCCTGGAAAAACAGGGGGGCCTACGAGCAGTACTTC.

The genes are TRBV11-1 and TRBJ2-7; no reliable D call. Germline CDR1 is SGHAT and CDR2 is FQDESV (reference sequence). V was trimmed by 0 bases and J by 3 bases, leaving 6 bases between them. This CDR3 has 13 amino acids. CDR3 residues: CASSLAEVYEQYF. Here the CDR3 DNA reads TGTGCCAGCAGCTTAGCCGAAGTCTACGAGCAGTACTTC.

The CDR3 sequence: CASRRTAVGTQYF. The CDR3 DNA follows: TGTGCCAGCAGACGGACTGCCGTGGGGACCCAGTACTTC. This sequence joins TRBV6-5 and TRBJ2-5, with D maybe TRBD2 (5 bases). Germline assignment: CDR1 MNHEY and CDR2 SVGAGI. The V end lost 6 bases, the J end lost 7 bases, and 15 bases lay between the germline ends. This CDR3 region has 13 residues.

In its sample, this clone was seen many times. V gene TRBV4-1 combines with J gene TRBJ1-5; D is possibly TRBD1 (6 bases). CDR3 length: 18 amino acids. Germline values: CDR1 MGHRA, CDR2 YSYEKL. V was pared by 3 bases and J by 0 bases, with 18 bases between. CDR3 in amino acids: CASSQQPSGQISNQPQHF. DNA for the CDR3: TGCGCCAGCAGCCAGCAGCCAAGCGGACAGATTAGCAATCAGCCCCAGCATTTT.

This chain uses TRBV4-2 with TRBJ2-1; 8 bases line up with TRBD1. V dropped 0 bases and J dropped 7; count of bases not matched to a gene: 8. The CDR3 runs to 16 residues. The V gene's germline CDR1 is LGHNA and CDR2 YNFKEQ. The CDR3 DNA reads as TGTGCCAGCAGCCAAGATGAACGGACAGGGAGGAATGAGCAGTTCTTC. It is translated as CASSQDERTGRNEQFF.

This clone has a single count. V usage is TRBV27 and J usage is TRBJ2-1; D is possibly TRBD2 (6 bases). V gave up 5 bases and J gave up 6 bases, with 26 bases separating them. The CDR3 consists of 18 residues. The germline gives CDR1 MNHEY, CDR2 SMNVEV (reference sequence). The CDR3 reads CASSITSTAGGPSNEQFF. In DNA form, the CDR3 reads TGTGCCAGCAGTATCACCAGCACGGCCGGAGGGCCCTCCAATGAGCAGTTCTTC.

The CDR3 region has the DNA TGTGCCAGCAGCCTAGACTCGGGGACGGGGGCCAACGTCCTGACTTTC. Encoded protein: CASSLDSGTGANVLTF. The chain couples TRBV7-9 to TRBJ2-6, with D perhaps being TRBD1 or TRBD2 (5 bases each). This CDR3 is built from 16 residues. Trimming shortened V by 5 bases and J by 4 bases, and 15 bases separated the two germline ends. CDR1 is SEHNR and CDR2 is FQNEAQ in the germline V gene (reference sequence).

The rearrangement joins TRBV7-9 to TRBJ2-5; 12 bases agree with TRBD1. The germline CDR1 and CDR2 sequences are SEHNR and FQNEAQ (reference sequence). The junction had 7 bases not matched to a gene; V was cut back by 6 bases and J by 5 bases. The CDR3 has 15 amino acids. The CDR3 nucleotides are TGTGCCAGCAGTGCCGGGACAGGGGGCCTGGAGACCCAGTACTTC. Its protein is CASSAGTGGLETQYF.

The gene calls are TRBV6-2 or TRBV6-3 and TRBJ1-5; a possible D gene is TRBD1 (5 bases). The length of the CDR3 is 14 residues. Germline assignment: CDR1 MNHEY and CDR2 SVGEGT. Trimming took off 2 bases at V and 3 bases at J, with 8 bases between the two ends. CDR3 in amino acids: CASSYRGTNQPQHF. The CDR3 DNA reads as TGTGCCAGCAGTTACAGGGGAACCAATCAGCCCCAGCATTTT.

The chain employs TRBV11-2 and TRBJ2-7; D is unresolved. Germline CDR1 reads SGHAT; CDR2 reads FQNNGV. The CDR3 is 12 residues long. Trimming left V 1 base short and J 3 bases short, with 4 bases between. Written as DNA, the CDR3 is TGTGCCAGCAGCTTAGGATACTACGAGCAGTACTTC. Protein product: CASSLGYYEQYF.